This T cell receptor (beta chain) emerged from a study of blood T cell repertoires in COVID-19. Study summary: The origin of the acute and convalescent COVID-19 samples was the United States, Italy and Spain. T cells, B-cell-depleted T cells, or PBMCs supplied cDNA or gDNA.

Germline CDR1 is LNHDA and CDR2 is SQIVND (reference sequence). There are 13 residues in the CDR3. V lost 5 bases, J lost 3 bases, and 4 bases stayed unmatched. Clones were read by immunoSEQ multiplex PCR, and TCRdb kept only the in-frame ones, dropping some. The sample carries about 46,000 clones, roughly 80% recorded once. The TCR was taken from a man in his 60s with active COVID-19. The chain links TRBV19 to TRBJ2-7; 7 bases align to TRBD1. Sequenced: peripheral blood. Here the CDR3 reads CASSLGQYYEQYF. CDR3 nucleotides: TGTGCCAGTAGTCTGGGACAGTACTACGAGCAGTACTTC.